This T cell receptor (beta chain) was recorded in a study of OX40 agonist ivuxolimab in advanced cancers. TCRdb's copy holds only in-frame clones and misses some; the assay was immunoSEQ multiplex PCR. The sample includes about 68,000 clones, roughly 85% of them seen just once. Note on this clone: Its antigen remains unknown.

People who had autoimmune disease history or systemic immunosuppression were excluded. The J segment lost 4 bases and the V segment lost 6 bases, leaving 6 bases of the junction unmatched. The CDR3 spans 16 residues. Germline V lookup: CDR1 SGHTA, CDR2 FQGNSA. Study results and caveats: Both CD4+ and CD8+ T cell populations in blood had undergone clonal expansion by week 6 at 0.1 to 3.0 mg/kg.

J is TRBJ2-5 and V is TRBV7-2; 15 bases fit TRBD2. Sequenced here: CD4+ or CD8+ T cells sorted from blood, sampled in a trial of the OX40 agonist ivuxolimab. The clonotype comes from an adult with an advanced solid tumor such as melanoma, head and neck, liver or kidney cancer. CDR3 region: CASRSRTSGGGETQYF. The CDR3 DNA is TGTGCCAGCAGGTCACGGACTAGCGGGGGGGGAGAGACCCAGTACTTC.